The rows below give T cell receptor beta chains drawn from one sample of a study of beta chain features in type 1 diabetes. Sequencing used immunoSEQ multiplex PCR; TCRdb keeps in-frame clones, though not all of them. The data hold hundreds of thousands of clones, with roughly 13% observed a single time. The sequenced material came from naive CD4+ T cells from blood. The receptor set was obtained from a man in his thirties or forties in good health. The CDR3 runs from the conserved cysteine through the conserved F or W.

v_call cdr3_aa
TRBV30 CAWSVRLRTLYGYTF
TRBV9 CASSVGGTSYYNEQFF
TRBV7-2 CASSRGQNYGYTF
TRBV6-6 CASRTYSYEQYF
TRBV7-2 CASSLFGQYYGYTF
TRBV29-1 CSVSAFYGYTF
TRBV18 CASSPWTPSSYNEQFF
TRBV18 CASSPLAGTEGSTDTQYF
TRBV29-1 CSVGRLPLQETQYF
TRBV4-3 CASSQRYGYSNQPQHF
TRBV10-3 CAIRGASGYNEQFF
TRBV9 CASSKAGGGGNEQFF
TRBV5-1 CASSFGGSGEETQYF
TRBV25-1 CASSDWRGHTDTQYF
TRBV25-1 CASSEGADYEQYF
TRBV19 CASSIAKGQGTDTQYF
TRBV7-2 CASSLVEGGNQPQHF
TRBV7-7 CASSLNHGENYEQYF